This T cell receptor (beta chain) derives from a study of OX40 agonist ivuxolimab in advanced cancers. Assay used: immunoSEQ multiplex PCR; TCRdb lists only in-frame clones, some missing. The sample shows tens of thousands of clones, about 81% of them seen only once. J gave up 0 bases and V 0 bases, and 7 bases lay outside the gene matches. The CDR3 covers 17 residues. CDR1 and CDR2 from the germline V gene are SGHRS and YFSETQ. The receptor's source is an adult with an advanced solid tumor such as melanoma, head and neck, liver or kidney cancer. The chain recombines TRBV5-1 with TRBJ2-3; 7 bases line up with TRBD1. Sequencing was performed on CD4+ or CD8+ T cells sorted from blood, taken in a trial of the OX40 agonist ivuxolimab. The CDR3 bases are TGCGCCAGCAGCTTGGTACCCGGGACAGCTAGCACAGATACGCAGTATTTT. Its protein is CASSLVPGTASTDTQYF.